This entry lists 26 T cell receptor beta chains sequenced from one sample in a study of vaccination and CD4 T cells after COVID-19. Antigen specificity for these receptors is unknown. An Oncomine TCR Beta short-read assay was used to sequence the DNA from cultured CD4+ T cells. After culture, CD4+ T cells served as the source for genomic DNA extraction. TCRdb independently ran MiXCR on the PCR reads; one entry per CDR3 protein. The table lists about 7,800 distinct CDR3 sequences, about 39% of them singletons. Specified treatment: roughly ten-day PBMC culture with coronavirus spike peptide pools or control peptides (ViraFEST assay). Gathered ahead of the COVID-19 pandemic (2011-2018) were the CD4+ T cells of the unexposed donor. The specimen was CD4+ T cells from blood, cultured in vitro. Receptor source: a human donor in good health.

CDR3: CASNVQGTTHNEQFF. DNA for the CDR3: TGTGCCAGCAACGTACAGGGGACGACCCACAATGAGCAGTTCTTC. The chain is built from TRBV19 and TRBJ2-1; TRBD1 matches at 7 bases. With V trimmed by 9 bases and J by 5 bases, 13 bases remained unmatched. From germline, CDR1 is LNHDA and CDR2 SQIVND (reference sequence). The CDR3 totals 15 residues. The whole variable domain, remainder taken from reference TRBV19 and TRBJ2-1, is DGGITQSPKYLFRKEGQNVTLSCEQNLNHDAMYWYRQDPGQGLRLIYYSQIVNDFQKGDIAEGYSVSREKKESFPLTVTSAQKNPTAFYLCASNVQGTTHNEQFFGPGTRLTVL.

The DNA of the CDR3 is TGTGCCAGCAGCGGAACAGGGTATAATTCACCCCTCCACTTT. Amino acid sequence: CASSGTGYNSPLHF. This sequence joins TRBV7-9 and TRBJ1-6; D might be TRBD1 (6 bases). V lost 5 bases, J lost 4 bases, and 9 bases lay in between. Looked up from germline, CDR1 is SEHNR and CDR2 is FQNEAQ (reference sequence). There are 14 residues in the CDR3.

The chain employs TRBV20-1 and TRBJ2-7, with D possibly being TRBD1 or TRBD2 (5 bases each). V was clipped by 5 bases and J by 5 bases, with 22 bases between them. The length of the CDR3 is 15 residues. The germline CDR1 and CDR2 sequences are DFQATT and SNEGSKA (reference sequence). CDR3 loop: CSASRRGTLPNEQYF. CDR3 bases: TGCAGTGCTTCGCGCCGAGGGACCCTACCTAACGAGCAGTACTTC.

The chain is built from TRBV19 and TRBJ2-7, with 10 bases aligning to TRBD2. Germline loops: CDR1 LNHDA, CDR2 SQIVND (reference sequence). This CDR3 comprises 15 residues. V lost 7 bases to trimming and J lost 0 bases; unmatched junction nucleotides: 6. In DNA, the CDR3 is TGTGCCAGTAATATTGTAGCGGGAGGCTCCTACGAGCAGTACTTC. It yields the protein CASNIVAGGSYEQYF.

This chain uses TRBV7-2 with TRBJ2-1, with D tentatively TRBD2 (6 bases). Germline CDR1 is SGHTA and CDR2 is FQGNSA. Trimming took 5 bases from V and 6 from J, leaving 14 bases between them. The CDR3 is 14 amino acids. The CDR3 nucleotides are TGTGCCAGCAGCCCCCTGGGAGGCGTCAATGAGCAGTTCTTC. It encodes CASSPLGGVNEQFF.

The J gene is TRBJ2-7, the V gene TRBV12-3 or TRBV12-4, with 9 positions matching TRBD1. This CDR3 contains 14 residues. Unmatched junction bases numbered 8, after V lost 5 bases and J lost 6 bases. CDR3 DNA sequence: TGTGCCAGCAGTCCGCAGGGACAGGGTGCCGAGCAGTACTTC. It translates to CASSPQGQGAEQYF.

This clonotype was counted between two and nine times. The chain couples TRBV5-1 to TRBJ2-1, with 15 bases identical to TRBD2. The CDR3 runs to 17 residues. Unmatched junction bases numbered 5, after V lost 3 bases and J lost 4 bases. The germline gives CDR1 SGHRS, CDR2 YFSETQ. In DNA, the CDR3 is TGCGCCAGCAGCTGGACTAGCGGGAGGGCCGGGTACAATGAGCAGTTCTTC. Translating gives CASSWTSGRAGYNEQFF.

V gene TRBV12-3 or TRBV12-4 combines with J gene TRBJ2-2; D is unresolved. The CDR3 runs to 9 residues. V dropped 8 bases and J dropped 10 bases, with 5 bases sitting between them. The CDR3 here is CASGKELFF. The CDR3, as DNA: TGTGCCAGCGGAAAGGAGCTGTTTTTT.

This clonotype appeared once. The chain employs TRBV4-1 and TRBJ1-2, with TRBD1 matching 7 bases. Trimming took 2 bases from V and 8 from J; bases not matched to a gene: 8. The CDR3 sequence is 14 residues long. Germline CDR1 reads MGHRA; CDR2 reads YSYEKL. The CDR3 is CASSQPTRDSGYTF. CDR3 coding DNA: TGCGCCAGCAGCCAACCAACCAGGGACAGCGGCTACACCTTC.

This clonotype was detected a few times. Here the CDR3 reads CASSVGGSAGANVLTF. The DNA for the CDR3 is TGTGCCAGCAGTGTTGGGGGTAGCGCTGGGGCCAACGTCCTGACTTTC. This chain uses TRBV6-4 with TRBJ2-6; either TRBD1 or TRBD2 may supply D (5 bases each). V lost 4 bases and J lost 2, with 12 bases in between. This CDR3 is built from 16 residues. Germline V lookup: CDR1 MRHNA, CDR2 SNTAGT.

In its sample, this clonotype was seen once. The V call is TRBV7-8, the J call TRBJ2-7, with D perhaps matching TRBD2 (6 bases). The V end was cut by 5 bases, the J end by 3 bases, with 11 bases between. CDR1 and CDR2 from the germline V gene are SGHVS and FQNEAQ. CDR3 length: 13 amino acids. CDR3 region: CASSKTRIYEQYF. CDR3 nucleotides: TGTGCCAGCAGCAAGACTAGAATCTACGAGCAGTACTTC.

The chain uses TRBV12-3 or TRBV12-4 and TRBJ1-2, with 7 bases identical to TRBD1. V shed 5 bases and J 0 bases; nucleotides not matched to a gene: 3. This CDR3 contains 14 residues. CDR3 amino acids: CASSPTGANYGYTF. The DNA for the CDR3 is TGTGCCAGCAGTCCAACAGGGGCTAACTATGGCTACACCTTC.

This clonotype was observed a few times. The chain carries TRBV28 and TRBJ1-5; D possibly corresponds to TRBD1 (6 bases). The germline V gene has CDR1 MDHEN and CDR2 SYDVKM. The V gene lost 11 bases and the J gene lost 2 bases, with 13 bases spanning the gap. This CDR3 comprises 13 residues. CDR3 region: CAGKGGGNQPQHF. CDR3 bases: TGTGCCGGAAAGGGGGGTGGCAATCAGCCCCAGCATTTT.

This clonotype has a handful of counts. The rearrangement links TRBV7-2 to TRBJ1-2, with 9 bases identical to TRBD1. The CDR3 covers 14 residues. Germline V gene data show CDR1 as SGHTA and CDR2 as FQGNSA. Unmatched junction bases numbered 6, after V lost 4 bases and J lost 6 bases. The CDR3 bases are TGTGCCAGCAGCTATAGGGACAGGGCCCATGGCTACACCTTC. Translated, it gives CASSYRDRAHGYTF.

This clonotype was seen a handful of times. The chain recombines TRBV20-1 with TRBJ2-5; possibly TRBD1 or TRBD2 for D (5 bases each). Germline V lookup: CDR1 DFQATT, CDR2 SNEGSKA (reference sequence). Trimming removed 1 base at V and 5 bases at J, with 14 bases between. The CDR3 has 14 amino acids. This chain's CDR3 is CSARATGTGETQYF. The CDR3 DNA reads as TGCAGTGCTAGAGCAACAGGAACGGGGGAGACCCAGTACTTC.

This sequence joins TRBV6-2 or TRBV6-3 and TRBJ2-1; 7 bases map to TRBD2. The CDR3 has 14 amino acids. Germline CDR1 and CDR2: MNHEY and SVGEGT. The ends lost 2 bases at V and 9 bases at J; junction bases unmatched: 7. The chain's CDR3 is CASSYGREGGEQFF. The CDR3 DNA is TGTGCCAGCAGTTACGGGAGGGAGGGCGGTGAGCAGTTCTTC.

This clonotype showed up just a few times. This chain links TRBV4-3 with TRBJ1-5; 9 positions match TRBD1. The V and J ends lost 0 bases and 8 bases, in that order; junction bases with no gene match: 5. There are 15 residues in the CDR3. Germline values: CDR1 LGHNA, CDR2 YSLEER. CDR3 sequence (DNA): TGCGCCAGCAGCCAAGAAGGGACAGGGAATGAGCCCCAGCATTTT. Its protein is CASSQEGTGNEPQHF.

In its sample, this clonotype was seen a few times. The chain uses TRBV20-1 and TRBJ2-1, with D possibly matching TRBD2 (5 bases). CDR3 length: 13 amino acids. Germline CDR1 and CDR2: DFQATT and SNEGSKA (reference sequence). V dropped 7 bases and J dropped 6 bases, with 16 bases sitting between them. CDR3 coding DNA: TGCAGTGTCGACGGACCGGCGGGCAATGAGCAGTTCTTC. Translating gives CSVDGPAGNEQFF.

The chain recombines TRBV19 with TRBJ2-3, with 11 nucleotides matching TRBD1. V shed 3 bases, J shed 5 bases, and the junction held 4 bases outside the gene matches. Germline-derived CDR1 and CDR2 are LNHDA and SQIVND (reference sequence). This CDR3 spans 15 amino acids. The CDR3 region is CASSMDRGLGDTQYF. The CDR3 DNA sequence: TGTGCCAGTAGTATGGACAGGGGGCTTGGAGATACGCAGTATTTT.

This chain connects TRBV5-4 to TRBJ1-1, with D possibly matching TRBD1 (5 bases). CDR3 size: 13 residues. In germline, CDR1 is SGHNT, CDR2 YYREEE (reference sequence). Trimming pared 4 bases from V and 1 base from J, leaving 8 bases between. Here the CDR3 reads CASSLDKNTEAFF. DNA for the CDR3: TGTGCCAGCAGCCTGGACAAGAACACTGAAGCTTTCTTT.

This clonotype showed up just a few times. This chain joins TRBV7-9 and TRBJ1-2; D may be TRBD1 (6 bases). The CDR3 length is 14 residues. V was pared by 1 base and J by 4 bases, with 10 bases between. Germline V gives CDR1 SEHNR, CDR2 FQNEAQ (reference sequence). CDR3 in amino acids: CASSLGQVAYGYTF. CDR3 DNA: TGTGCCAGCAGCTTAGGACAGGTCGCCTATGGCTACACCTTC. The variable domain in full, completed from reference TRBV7-9 and TRBJ1-2, reads DTGVSQNPRHKITKRGQNVTFRCDPISEHNRLYWYRQTLGQGPEFLTYFQNEAQLEKSRLLSDRFSAERPKGSFSTLEIQRTEQGDSAMYLCASSLGQVAYGYTFGSGTRLTVV.

V is TRBV28 and J is TRBJ1-5; 8 bases fit TRBD1. CDR1 and CDR2 (germline): MDHEN, SYDVKM. The junction had 6 bases not matched to a gene; V was cut back by 6 bases and J by 2 bases. This CDR3 has 15 residues. The CDR3 region has the DNA TGTGCCAGCAGGCCGACAGGGGTTGGCAATCAGCCCCAGCATTTT. It is translated as CASRPTGVGNQPQHF.

This clonotype appeared once. The genes are TRBV10-3 and TRBJ1-2; D remains ambiguous. The germline CDR1 and CDR2 sequences are ENHRY and SYGVKD. The CDR3 has 16 residues. Between the trimmed V and J ends, which lost 10 bases and 7 bases, there was a span of 28 bases. CDR3 sequence: CARRTHDGSTSGGYTF. CDR3 nucleotides: TGTGCCAGAAGAACTCACGACGGGAGTACGTCCGGTGGCTACACCTTC.

This chain connects TRBV2 to TRBJ1-2; no reliable D call. The V gene's germline CDR1 is SNHLY and CDR2 FYNNEI. The CDR3 has 14 residues. The V and J ends lost 6 bases and 4 bases respectively, with 15 bases between them. In nucleotides, the CDR3 is TGTGCCAGCAGCGGCCGCCGCGGTAGCTATGGCTACACCTTC. Protein: CASSGRRGSYGYTF.

This clonotype was counted only a few times. The rearrangement uses TRBV7-9 and TRBJ1-2; D not certain. Trimming removed 5 bases at V and 4 bases at J, with 17 bases between. Germline V CDR1 and CDR2: SEHNR, FQNEAQ (reference sequence). The CDR3 consists of 15 residues. Here the CDR3 reads CASSKNVREVYGYTF. The CDR3 nucleotides are TGTGCCAGCAGCAAAAACGTTAGGGAAGTCTATGGCTACACCTTC.

Only a few counts were recorded for this clonotype. CDR3 residues: CASSYGPDGSEAFF. The CDR3 nucleotides read TGTGCCAGCAGTTACGGTCCAGACGGAAGCGAAGCTTTCTTT. V and J are TRBV6-5 and TRBJ1-1; D not certain. The CDR3 runs to 14 residues. The V end lost 2 bases, the J end lost 8 bases, and 15 bases lay between the germline ends. Germline V gene lookup returns CDR1 MNHEY and CDR2 SVGAGI.